The present T cell receptor (beta chain) was sequenced within a study of long-term antiretroviral therapy in people with HIV. General observations from the study: Whereas controls had wider CDR3 length ranges, HIV repertoires had narrower ones.

To note about this clone: Its antigen is currently unknown.

It was version v3.0 of the immunoSEQ assay that was run at survey level. Assay used: immunoSEQ multiplex PCR; TCRdb lists only in-frame clones, some missing. The table includes 15,000 or so clones, around 85% detected once. Donors each had at least one pre-ART PBMC sample and at least two post-ART ones. None of the participants with HIV were treated outside the United States. Germline CDR1 reads LGHNA; CDR2 reads YSLEER. V was cut by 0 bases and J by 7 bases, with 18 bases left in between. CDR3 length equals 17 residues. This TCR was recovered from a man aged 30-40 years with HIV. The chain couples TRBV4-3 to TRBJ1-4; maybe TRBD1 (5 bases). This specimen consisted of unsorted PBMCs, obtained roughly 1.3 years before starting antiretroviral therapy. Here the CDR3 reads CASSQDYSVRAGEKLFF. CDR3 in DNA: TGCGCCAGCAGCCAAGATTATTCAGTCAGGGCCGGTGAAAAACTGTTTTTT.